The 31 T cell receptor beta chains reported below all come from one sample, sequenced in a study of low-dose radiotherapy and immunotherapy resistance in tumors. The authors amplified TCRs for about 18 PCR cycles with a constant-region primer and a V-primer adapter. From the reads, TCRdb called clonotypes with MiXCR, one entry per CDR3 protein. The top ten hold roughly 8.2% of the sample, which has 40,000 to 65,000 distinct CDR3 sequences, around 34% seen once. Time point indicated: after trial treatment. The treatment: LDRT plus nivolumab, ipilimumab, low-dose cyclophosphamide and aspirin (RACIN trial). Sequences were derived from PBMCs, sampled after low-dose radiotherapy plus immunotherapy. Receptors were obtained from a male donor with rectosigmoid adenocarcinoma.

The chain couples TRBV6-6 to TRBJ2-3, with 14 nucleotides matching TRBD2. CDR1 is MNHNY and CDR2 is SVGAGI in the germline V gene (reference sequence). The CDR3 runs 19 residues. The V and J ends lost 4 bases and 5 bases, in that order; junction bases with no gene match: 14. This CDR3 is CASSSHTKGTSGGGDTQYF. Here the CDR3 DNA reads TGTGCCAGCAGTTCACACACCAAGGGGACTAGCGGGGGAGGAGATACGCAGTATTTT.

This clonotype turned up a few times. This rearrangement joins TRBV12-3 or TRBV12-4 to TRBJ1-2, with D possibly matching TRBD1 (6 bases). V was cut by 6 bases and J by 5 bases, with 10 bases left in between. The CDR3 length is 12 residues. CDR3 residues: CASRLQGYGYTF. DNA of the CDR3: TGTGCCAGCAGGCTTCAGGGGTATGGCTACACCTTC.

This clonotype was seen many times. V usage is TRBV6-2 or TRBV6-3 and J usage is TRBJ1-1; possibly TRBD1 for D (6 bases). Trimming removed 2 bases from V and 7 bases from J, with 11 bases in between. The CDR3 runs 13 residues. CDR1 MNHEY and CDR2 SVGEGT come from the germline V gene. CDR3 residues: CASSYPGQFEAFF. The CDR3 DNA follows: TGTGCCAGCAGTTACCCTGGACAGTTTGAAGCTTTCTTT.

This clonotype was detected many times. The chain recombines TRBV2 with TRBJ2-5; 7 bases are a match to TRBD2. The CDR3 sequence is 14 residues long. In germline, CDR1 is SNHLY, CDR2 FYNNEI. V lost 7 bases to trimming and J lost 4 bases; unmatched junction nucleotides: 9. CDR3 in DNA: TGTGCCAGCAACCGCTACGGGGGGATAGAGACCCAGTACTTC. As protein: CASNRYGGIETQYF.

This clonotype was counted at least ten times. V usage is TRBV5-1 and J usage is TRBJ1-5; the D is unclear. V lost 2 bases and J 5 bases, leaving 8 bases between the germline ends. Germline V gene lookup returns CDR1 SGHRS and CDR2 YFSETQ. The CDR3 covers 13 residues. CDR3 coding DNA: TGCGCCAGCAGCTTCGGCCGGGATCAGCCCCAGCATTTT. Amino acid sequence: CASSFGRDQPQHF.

This clonotype has ten or more counts. The gene calls are TRBV6-2 or TRBV6-3 and TRBJ2-7, with 7 bases identical to TRBD2. V lost 5 bases to trimming and J lost 4 bases; unmatched junction nucleotides: 11. This CDR3 has 15 residues. Germline CDR1 reads MNHEY; CDR2 reads SVGEGT. This CDR3 is CASSKPGLSGYEQYF. DNA for the CDR3: TGTGCCAGCAGTAAGCCGGGACTAAGTGGATACGAGCAGTACTTC.

This clonotype was seen ten or more times. The gene calls are TRBV7-2 and TRBJ1-2, with a weak D call TRBD1 (5 bases). The length of the CDR3 is 14 residues. In germline, CDR1 is SGHTA, CDR2 FQGNSA. Trimming left V 1 base short and J 7 bases short, with 13 bases between. The CDR3: CASSLEGGGSGYTF. In DNA form, the CDR3 reads TGTGCCAGCAGCTTAGAAGGCGGGGGTTCTGGCTACACCTTC.

This clonotype was seen many times. The chain joins TRBV19 to TRBJ1-5; D gene uncertain. CDR1 LNHDA and CDR2 SQIVND come from the germline V gene (reference sequence). The CDR3 contains 13 residues. Trimming cost V 6 bases and J 0 bases, with 6 bases left between them. The CDR3, as DNA: TGTGCCAGTAGCCAGTATAGCAATCAGCCCCAGCATTTT. Its protein is CASSQYSNQPQHF.

This clonotype has at least ten counts. The V and J genes are TRBV6-2 or TRBV6-3 and TRBJ2-1; 11 bases are a match to TRBD2. The CDR3 contains 16 residues. Unmatched junction bases numbered 10, after V lost 6 bases and J lost 6 bases. CDR1 and CDR2 from the germline V gene are MNHEY and SVGEGT. CDR3 sequence: CASRILAGGPSNEQFF. The CDR3 DNA is TGTGCCAGCAGAATTTTAGCGGGGGGGCCCTCCAATGAGCAGTTCTTC.

The V call is TRBV12-3 or TRBV12-4, the J call TRBJ2-7; maybe TRBD1 (5 bases). This CDR3 contains 13 residues. With 6 bases removed from V and 2 bases from J, the gap between germline ends came to 11 bases. CDR3 sequence: CASSQTVTYEQYF. CDR3 nucleotides: TGTGCCAGCAGCCAGACAGTAACCTACGAGCAGTACTTC.

The CDR3 DNA sequence: TGTGCCAGCAGCCGGGGGTACAGCGCGGAAAAACTGTTTTTT. Residues: CASSRGYSAEKLFF. This rearrangement joins TRBV6-2 or TRBV6-3 to TRBJ1-4; a weak D match, TRBD1 (5 bases). The V end was cut by 6 bases, the J end by 8 bases, with 16 bases between. This CDR3 has 14 residues. Germline V lookup: CDR1 MNHEY, CDR2 SVGEGT.

This clonotype was seen repeatedly, ten times or more. The chain has TRBV6-2 or TRBV6-3 and TRBJ2-1, with D hard to call. The germline gives CDR1 MNHEY, CDR2 SVGEGT. V lost 2 bases and J 6 bases, leaving 5 bases between the germline ends. The CDR3 sequence is 12 residues long. The chain's CDR3 is CASSYGRNEQFF. CDR3 DNA: TGTGCCAGCAGTTACGGACGCAATGAGCAGTTCTTC.

This CDR3 is CASSQFSGELFF. CDR3 nucleotides: TGCGCCAGCAGCCAATTCAGTGGGGAGCTGTTTTTT. J is TRBJ2-2 and V is TRBV4-3; no clear D. The CDR3 is 12 residues long. CDR1 and CDR2 from the germline V gene are LGHNA and YSLEER. Trimming shortened V by 2 bases and J by 8 bases, and 6 bases separated the two germline ends.

About this clonotype itself: The germline gene is not matched at one end of the junction; a read error may be the cause. The rearrangement links TRBV12-5 to TRBJ2-7; no clear D gene. The CDR3 runs 13 residues. From germline, CDR1 is LGHNT and CDR2 FRNRAP. As DNA, the CDR3 is TGTTCTAGTGGTCCCGATGGACCCTACGAGCAGTACTTC. Translating gives CSSGPDGPYEQYF.

This clonotype was seen many times. The chain is built from TRBV5-1 and TRBJ2-1, with TRBD2 matching 8 bases. Looked up from germline, CDR1 is SGHRS and CDR2 is YFSETQ. The CDR3 has 16 residues. The V gene end was trimmed by 6 bases and the J gene end by 1 base; junction bases not matched to a gene: 9. The CDR3 bases are TGCGCCAGCACCCGGGGGCTAGCGGGTTCCTACAATGAGCAGTTCTTC. Protein sequence: CASTRGLAGSYNEQFF.

This clonotype was recorded many times. V usage is TRBV28 and J usage is TRBJ2-7; a possible D gene is TRBD1 (6 bases). V lost 5 bases and J lost 10, with 15 bases in between. CDR1 MDHEN and CDR2 SYDVKM come from the germline V gene. This CDR3 region has 12 residues. In nucleotides, the CDR3 is TGTGCCAGCAGTAAAGACAGGTCTGGACAGTACTTC. Translated, it gives CASSKDRSGQYF.

In this sample, this clonotype turned up many times. The chain has TRBV7-9 and TRBJ1-6; 7 bases are a match to TRBD1. From germline, CDR1 is SEHNR and CDR2 FQNEAQ (reference sequence). The CDR3 runs to 16 residues. J was trimmed by 7 bases and V by 5 bases; bases with no gene match: 11. The chain's CDR3 is CASSPSRDRVNSPLHF. The CDR3 coding sequence is TGTGCCAGCAGCCCTAGTCGAGACAGGGTAAATTCACCCCTCCACTTT.

This chain connects TRBV4-2 to TRBJ1-1; D is undetermined. The germline V gene encodes CDR1 LGHNA and CDR2 YNFKEQ. This CDR3 spans 11 amino acids. Deletions cut 5 bases from V and 3 bases from J, with 4 bases between. The chain's CDR3 is CASSRDTEAFF. The CDR3 DNA follows: TGTGCCAGCAGCAGGGACACTGAAGCTTTCTTT.

The rearrangement joins TRBV4-1 to TRBJ2-5; D is undetermined. CDR1 and CDR2 (germline): MGHRA, YSYEKL. V was clipped by 4 bases and J by 4 bases, with 10 bases between them. The CDR3 sequence is 13 residues long. This CDR3 reads CASSRALAETQYF. The CDR3, as DNA: TGCGCCAGCAGCCGGGCGTTAGCAGAGACCCAGTACTTC.

This clonotype has ten or more counts. The chain links TRBV7-9 to TRBJ1-2; D is possibly TRBD1 (6 bases). Germline CDR1 SEHNR, CDR2 FQNEAQ (reference sequence). CDR3 length equals 15 residues. V shed 9 bases and J shed 6 bases, with 23 bases lying between them. CDR3 region: CASRRTAGALNGYTF. Here the CDR3 DNA reads TGTGCCAGTAGAAGGACAGCCGGGGCGTTGAATGGCTACACCTTC.

As to this clonotype: The DNA is left out, because the CDR3 cannot be placed on it with certainty; the CDR3 is given as TCRdb lists it. This rearrangement joins TRBV28 to TRBJ2-2; the D call TRBD1 from the table was never checked on the DNA. Germline V gives CDR1 MDHEN, CDR2 SYDVKM. The CDR3 is 13 amino acids in total, end residues counted. CDR3 region: CASSSTGELFFFF.

This chain joins TRBV2 and TRBJ2-2; TRBD2 matches at 10 bases. CDR1 and CDR2 (germline): SNHLY, FYNNEI. The V segment lost 8 bases and the J segment 4 bases; nucleotides outside the gene matches: 7. The CDR3 runs 15 residues. DNA for the CDR3: TGTGCCAGCGGCACCGGGACTAGCGTCACCGGGGAGCTGTTTTTT. Its protein product is CASGTGTSVTGELFF.

The sample holds a few counts of this clonotype. This chain uses TRBV4-1 with TRBJ1-2, with no clear D. Germline lookup yields CDR1 MGHRA and CDR2 YSYEKL. The CDR3 runs to 14 residues. Deletions cut 0 bases from V and 4 bases from J, with 9 bases between. The CDR3 DNA reads as TGCGCCAGCAGCCAAGATAGAGGCGGCTATGGCTACACCTTC. Amino acids: CASSQDRGGYGYTF.

The chain couples TRBV6-6 to TRBJ1-1; D is perhaps TRBD1 (5 bases). Germline V CDR1 and CDR2: MNHNY, SVGAGI (reference sequence). This CDR3 contains 15 residues. Trimming cost V 2 bases and J 2 bases, with 12 bases left between them. This chain's CDR3 is CASSYLGTANTEAFF. CDR3 coding DNA: TGTGCCAGCAGTTACCTCGGGACTGCTAACACTGAAGCTTTCTTT.

This clonotype was observed many times. The rearrangement joins TRBV6-8 to TRBJ1-1, with 7 bases that match TRBD1. The CDR3 totals 15 residues. V was clipped by 4 bases and J by 0 bases; unmatched bases: 5. Germline V CDR1 and CDR2: MNHGY, SAAAGT. The CDR3 protein is CASSSYRGLNTEAFF. The CDR3 DNA reads as TGTGCCAGCAGTTCCTACAGGGGACTGAACACTGAAGCTTTCTTT.

The CDR3 here is CSAVISGRGNTGELFF. CDR3 nucleotide sequence: TGCAGTGCCGTAATTAGCGGGAGAGGGAACACCGGGGAGCTGTTTTTT. The rearrangement uses TRBV20-1 and TRBJ2-2, with 9 nucleotides matching TRBD2. CDR1 is DFQATT and CDR2 is SNEGSKA in the germline V gene (reference sequence). Trimming removed 6 bases from V and 1 base from J; junction bases left unmatched: 9. This CDR3 is 16 amino acids long.

The table lists this clonotype with many counts. The gene calls are TRBV7-2 and TRBJ1-6; 11 bases align to TRBD1. Germline CDR1 is SGHTA and CDR2 is FQGNSA. The CDR3 length is 16 residues. Trimming at V came to 3 bases and at J to 9 bases, leaving 7 bases not matched to a gene. CDR3 sequence: CASSFSPGQGASPLHF. The CDR3 DNA reads as TGTGCCAGCAGCTTTTCCCCTGGACAGGGGGCTTCACCCCTCCACTTT.

This clonotype was seen repeatedly, ten times or more. This chain links TRBV7-9 with TRBJ2-1; TRBD2 agrees at 15 bases. The CDR3 covers 19 residues. The trim removed 5 bases at V and 3 bases at J, leaving 11 bases unmatched. Germline V gives CDR1 SEHNR, CDR2 FQNEAQ (reference sequence). Here the CDR3 DNA reads TGTGCCAGCAGCAGGGGACTAGCGGGAGGCAATTTGCTCTACAATGAGCAGTTCTTC. It translates to CASSRGLAGGNLLYNEQFF.

There are many counts of this clonotype. V usage is TRBV5-1 and J usage is TRBJ2-7; D call uncertain. CDR3 size: 13 residues. Germline CDR1 SGHRS, CDR2 YFSETQ. Trimming left V 3 bases short and J 3 bases short, with 10 bases between. In DNA, the CDR3 is TGCGCCAGCAGCTCTGGACGGAGCTACGAGCAGTACTTC. Amino acid sequence: CASSSGRSYEQYF.

J is TRBJ2-5 and V is TRBV7-9; 9 bases agree with TRBD2. The CDR3 is made up of 14 amino acids. The junction had 6 bases not matched to a gene; V was cut back by 5 bases and J by 5 bases. In germline, CDR1 is SEHNR, CDR2 FQNEAQ (reference sequence). The CDR3 nucleotides are TGTGCCAGCAGCAACGGACTAGCGCTCGAGACCCAGTACTTC. It yields the protein CASSNGLALETQYF. Based on the CDR3 plus reference TRBV7-9 and TRBJ2-5, the full variable domain is DTGVSQNPRHKITKRGQNVTFRCDPISEHNRLYWYRQTLGQGPEFLTYFQNEAQLEKSRLLSDRFSAERPKGSFSTLEIQRTEQGDSAMYLCASSNGLALETQYFGPGTRLLVL.

This clonotype was picked up many times. This chain connects TRBV15 to TRBJ1-5; possibly TRBD1 for D (6 bases). With 8 bases removed from V and 3 bases from J, the gap between germline ends came to 14 bases. Germline assignment: CDR1 LNHNV and CDR2 YYDKDF (reference sequence). The CDR3 sequence is 14 residues long. The CDR3 DNA reads as TGTGCCACCTCAGTACAGGGATACAATCAGCCCCAGCATTTT. It codes for CATSVQGYNQPQHF.